This T cell receptor (beta chain) was captured in a study of blood T cell repertoires in COVID-19. Sequenced by immunoSEQ multiplex PCR; TCRdb stores in-frame clones only, minus some. Among hundreds of thousands of clones listed, about 90% were seen once. V gave up 0 bases and J gave up 6 bases, with 8 bases separating them. Germline loops: CDR1 SQVTM, CDR2 ANQGSEA. The CDR3 has 12 residues. The sequenced sample consisted of PBMCs or T cells enriched from blood (not recorded which). The chain joins TRBV29-1 to TRBJ1-2; maybe TRBD1 (5 bases). This sequence originates from a woman in her twenties or thirties who had recovered from COVID-19. The chain's CDR3 is CSVEETVNGYTF. The CDR3 nucleotides read TGCAGCGTTGAAGAGACAGTTAATGGCTACACCTTC.